This paragraph covers one TCR beta chain sequence. Its antigen remains unidentified. Per-nucleotide qualities are absent, and no much larger clonotype sits a single base away. This record belongs to a study of T cell responses to AZD1222 COVID-19 vaccine (dated by TCRdb to the early 2020s). Study-wide context: A total of 230 to 250 trial participants underwent TCR sequencing, of whom 200 to 220 received two doses of AZD1222 and some 25 received two doses of the MenACWY control vaccine. Trial participants were enrolled by age into subgroups of 18-55, 56-69 and 70-plus years, and around 140, 26 and 57 TCR-sequenced participants, respectively, were included in these subgroups. Study-wide findings and limitations: Participants were mostly white British and included more females than males, and it was suggested by the authors that clonal diversity may have been underestimated. Conclusions about previously exposed vaccinees are limited, since just a handful of AZD1222 recipients were seropositive for SARS-CoV-2 at baseline. Vaccine-associated CD4 TCRs spanned the whole spike protein, with dominant responses in regions 160-218 and 743-854. Nearly half of unique spike-specific TCRs reportedly recognized epitopes outside regions mutated in the B.1.351 and B.1.1.7 variants. The 56-69-year group was small, and its depth increase did not reach significance, likely because of low power. Because no day 14 peak-response samples were available, the repertoires could be characterized only after the peak T cell response. After two AZD1222 doses, both the breadth and the depth of spike-specific TCRs were significantly higher than at day 0 and than in MenACWY recipients.

V loses 7 bases of germline sequence and J loses 6 bases, and the interval between the two ends is 9 bases. According to the germline V gene (reference sequence), CDR1 reads DFQATT and CDR2 reads SNEGSKA. Taken from cysteine to phenylalanine, the CDR3 has 10 residues. The entry retains the CDR3 DNA only, 30 bases that are in frame from base 1. The time point tag for this specimen amounts to: about 28 days (+/-7) after the second vaccine dose. AZD1222 recipients given second doses at about 4 weeks or at about 12 weeks were pooled, since spike-specific TCR depth and breadth were not found to differ between the two schedules. Vaccinee samples were obtained from the UK trials COV001 and COV002, which included a single-blind randomized controlled phase 2/3 trial of AZD1222 (ChAdOx1 nCoV-19) in healthy adults. For TCRbeta chain sequencing, PBMC samples from trial participants were taken at day 0 and at day 28 after the second dose.

The CDR3 regions of human TCRbeta chains were subjected to immunosequencing. On the study's bioinformatics: Repertoire TCRs were matched against a reference library of SARS-CoV-2-specific TCRs generated with the MIRA antigen-specificity platform. Breadth meant the fraction of unique TCRs that were SARS-CoV-2-associated, whereas depth meant the fraction of total T cells that were SARS-CoV-2-associated. Each spike-specific TCR was assigned to its reactive spike region and to a CD4 or CD8 class using the MIRA data. Log10-transformed breadth and depth values were compared by one-way ANOVA with Sidak's multiple comparisons tests. The table comes from immuneACCESS by way of TCRdb, which keeps in-frame sequences with V and J called. Part of the clones is missing from these tables; in studies checked, under half for an unresolved V gene and the rest for unknown reasons. V and J calls and clone size follow that table, whereas D and trimming were derived from the DNA. The sample profile shows some 130,000 clones; about 90% of them were found once. The ten biggest clones cover around 2.6% of the sample.

The sequence was collected from an adult who received the AZD1222 COVID-19 vaccine. This specimen was peripheral blood, taken 28 days after the second AZD1222 dose. This chain joins TRBV20-1 to TRBJ1-1; the D gene lacks a confident call. The CDR3 reads CSGGRAEAFF. The DNA sequence is given as TGCAGTGGGGGTCGGGCTGAAGCTTTCTTT.